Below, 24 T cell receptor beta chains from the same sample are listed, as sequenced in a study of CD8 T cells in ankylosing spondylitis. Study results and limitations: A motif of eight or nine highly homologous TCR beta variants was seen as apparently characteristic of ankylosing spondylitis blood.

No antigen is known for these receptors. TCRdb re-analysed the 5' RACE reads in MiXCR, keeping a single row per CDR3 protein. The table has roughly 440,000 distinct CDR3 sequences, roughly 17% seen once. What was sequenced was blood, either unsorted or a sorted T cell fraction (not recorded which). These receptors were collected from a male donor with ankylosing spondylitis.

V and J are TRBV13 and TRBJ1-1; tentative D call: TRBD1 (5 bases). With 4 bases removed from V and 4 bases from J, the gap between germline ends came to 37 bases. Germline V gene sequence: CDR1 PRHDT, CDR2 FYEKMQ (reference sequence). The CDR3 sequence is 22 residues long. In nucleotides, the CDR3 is TGTGCCAGCAGCTCTAGACAGCGTAGATCCCCACTGAGTTCACTGAAGCCCACTGAAGCTTTCTTT. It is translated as CASSSRQRRSPLSSLKPTEAFF.

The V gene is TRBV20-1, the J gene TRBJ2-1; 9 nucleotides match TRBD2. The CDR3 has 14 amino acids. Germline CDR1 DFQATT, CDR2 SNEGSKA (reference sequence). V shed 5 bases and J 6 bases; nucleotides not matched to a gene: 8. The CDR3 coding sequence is TGCAGTGCTCGGACTAGCGTGGGGTCCAATGAGCAGTTCTTC. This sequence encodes CSARTSVGSNEQFF.

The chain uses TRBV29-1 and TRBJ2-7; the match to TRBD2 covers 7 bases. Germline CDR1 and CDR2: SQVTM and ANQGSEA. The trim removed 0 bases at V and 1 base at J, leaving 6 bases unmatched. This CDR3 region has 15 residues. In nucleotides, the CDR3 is TGCAGCGTTGAAGATTGGGGGGGTCTGTCCTACGAGCAGTACTTC. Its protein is CSVEDWGGLSYEQYF.

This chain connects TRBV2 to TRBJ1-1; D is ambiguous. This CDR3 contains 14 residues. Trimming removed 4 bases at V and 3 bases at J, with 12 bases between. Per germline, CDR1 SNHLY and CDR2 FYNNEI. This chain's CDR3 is CASSVRSGDTEAFF. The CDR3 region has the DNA TGTGCCAGCAGTGTTAGATCGGGCGACACTGAAGCTTTCTTT. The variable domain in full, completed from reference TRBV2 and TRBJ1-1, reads EPEVTQTPSHQVTQMGQEVILRCVPISNHLYFYWYRQILGQKVEFLVSFYNNEISEKSEIFDDQFSVERPDGSNFTLKIRSTKLEDSAMYFCASSVRSGDTEAFFGQGTRLTVV.

The CDR3 nucleotides read TGTGCCAGGCCCCCTGAGACCCAGTACTTC. The encoded protein is CARPPETQYF. The rearrangement uses TRBV7-9 and TRBJ2-5; D not certain. Between the trimmed V and J ends, which lost 9 bases and 5 bases, there was a span of 7 bases. The CDR3 is made up of 10 amino acids. Germline CDR1 is SEHNR and CDR2 is FQNEAQ (reference sequence).

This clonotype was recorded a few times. The CDR3 DNA follows: TGTGCCAGCAGTTTAATGCAGGAATCCTACGAGCAGTACTTC. It codes for CASSLMQESYEQYF. The chain has TRBV12-3 or TRBV12-4 and TRBJ2-7, with D uncertain. V lost 2 bases, J lost 1 base, and 9 bases lay in between. The CDR3 is 14 amino acids.

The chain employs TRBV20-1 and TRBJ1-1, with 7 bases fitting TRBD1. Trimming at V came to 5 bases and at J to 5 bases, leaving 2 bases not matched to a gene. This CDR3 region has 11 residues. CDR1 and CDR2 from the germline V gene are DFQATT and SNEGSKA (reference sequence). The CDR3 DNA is TGCAGTGCTGACAGGGAAACTGAAGCTTTCTTT. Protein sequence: CSADRETEAFF.

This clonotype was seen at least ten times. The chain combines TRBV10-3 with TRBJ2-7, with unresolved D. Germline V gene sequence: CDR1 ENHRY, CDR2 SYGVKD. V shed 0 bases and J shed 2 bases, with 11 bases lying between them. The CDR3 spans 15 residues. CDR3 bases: TGTGCCATCAGTGAGTCGATGGCTGGGACCTACGAGCAGTACTTC. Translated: CAISESMAGTYEQYF.

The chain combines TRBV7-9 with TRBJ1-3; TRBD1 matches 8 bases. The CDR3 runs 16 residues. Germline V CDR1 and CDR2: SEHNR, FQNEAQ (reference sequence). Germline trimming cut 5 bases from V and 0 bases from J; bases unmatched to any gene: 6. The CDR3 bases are TGTGCCAGCAGCGACCGGGACAGGACCTCTGGAAACACCATATATTTT. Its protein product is CASSDRDRTSGNTIYF.

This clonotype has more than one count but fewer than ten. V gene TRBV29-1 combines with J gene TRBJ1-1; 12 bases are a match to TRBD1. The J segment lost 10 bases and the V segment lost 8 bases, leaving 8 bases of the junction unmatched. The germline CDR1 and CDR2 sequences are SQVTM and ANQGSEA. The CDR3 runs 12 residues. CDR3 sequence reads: CSFTGDRGRAFF. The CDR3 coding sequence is TGCAGCTTTACAGGGGACAGGGGGCGAGCTTTCTTT. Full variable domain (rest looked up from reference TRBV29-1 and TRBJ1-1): SAVISQKPSRDICQRGTSLTIQCQVDSQVTMMFWYRQQPGQSLTLIATANQGSEATYESGFVIDKFPISRPNLTFSTLTVSNMSPEDSSIYLCSFTGDRGRAFFGQGTRLTVV.

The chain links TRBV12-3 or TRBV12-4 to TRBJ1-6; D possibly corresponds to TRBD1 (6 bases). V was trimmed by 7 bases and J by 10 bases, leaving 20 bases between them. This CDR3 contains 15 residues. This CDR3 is CASTKGGRSGSPLHF. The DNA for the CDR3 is TGTGCCAGCACCAAGGGGGGCAGGAGTGGCTCACCCCTCCACTTT.

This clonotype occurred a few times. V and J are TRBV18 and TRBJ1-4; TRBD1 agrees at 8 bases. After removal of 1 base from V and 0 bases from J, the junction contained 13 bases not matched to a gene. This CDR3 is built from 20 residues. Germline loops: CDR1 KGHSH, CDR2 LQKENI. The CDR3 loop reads CASSPRGQGGLGATNEKLFF. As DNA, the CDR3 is TGTGCCAGCTCACCACGAGGACAGGGTGGTTTGGGAGCAACTAATGAAAAACTGTTTTTT. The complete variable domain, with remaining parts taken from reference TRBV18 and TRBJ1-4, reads NAGVMQNPRHLVRRRGQEARLRCSPMKGHSHVYWYRQLPEEGLKFMVYLQKENIIDESGMPKERFSAEFPKEGPSILRIQQVVRGDSAAYFCASSPRGQGGLGATNEKLFFGSGTQLSVL.

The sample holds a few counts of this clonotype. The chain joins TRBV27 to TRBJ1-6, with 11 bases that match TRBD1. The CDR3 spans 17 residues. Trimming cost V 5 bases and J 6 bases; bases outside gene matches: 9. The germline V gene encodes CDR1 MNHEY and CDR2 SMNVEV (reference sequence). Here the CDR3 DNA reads TGTGCCAGCAGTCTCGTATGGACAGGGGGCTCTAATTCACCCCTCCACTTT. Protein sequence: CASSLVWTGGSNSPLHF.

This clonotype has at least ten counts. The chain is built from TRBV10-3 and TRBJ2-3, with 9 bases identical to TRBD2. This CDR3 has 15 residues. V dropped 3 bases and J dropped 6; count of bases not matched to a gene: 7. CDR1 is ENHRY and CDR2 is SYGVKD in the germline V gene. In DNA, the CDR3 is TGTGCCATCAGTGATGGTAGCGGGGGTCGGGATACGCAGTATTTT. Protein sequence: CAISDGSGGRDTQYF.

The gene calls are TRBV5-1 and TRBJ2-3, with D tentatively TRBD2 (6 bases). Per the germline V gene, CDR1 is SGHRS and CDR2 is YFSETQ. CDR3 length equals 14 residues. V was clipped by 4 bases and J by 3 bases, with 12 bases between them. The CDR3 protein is CASSRSSETDTQYF. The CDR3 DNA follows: TGCGCCAGCAGCCGATCTAGCGAAACAGATACGCAGTATTTT.

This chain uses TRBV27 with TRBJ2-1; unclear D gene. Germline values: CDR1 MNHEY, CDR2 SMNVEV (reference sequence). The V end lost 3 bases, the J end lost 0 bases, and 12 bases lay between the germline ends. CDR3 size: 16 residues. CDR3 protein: CASSLRSELSYNEQFF. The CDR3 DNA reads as TGTGCCAGCAGTTTGAGGAGTGAGCTCTCCTACAATGAGCAGTTCTTC.

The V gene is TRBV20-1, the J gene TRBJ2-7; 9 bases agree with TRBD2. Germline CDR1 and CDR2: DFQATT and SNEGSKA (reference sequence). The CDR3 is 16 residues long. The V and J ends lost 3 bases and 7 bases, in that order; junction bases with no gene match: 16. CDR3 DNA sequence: TGCAGTGCTAGGCCCCCCGGGCGGGAGGGCCTAGGGGAGCAGTACTTC. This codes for CSARPPGREGLGEQYF.

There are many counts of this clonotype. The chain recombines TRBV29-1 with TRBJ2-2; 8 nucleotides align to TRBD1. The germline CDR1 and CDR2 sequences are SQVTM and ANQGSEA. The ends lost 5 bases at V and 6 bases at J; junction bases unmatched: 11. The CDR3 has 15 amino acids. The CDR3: CSVRTGQGGSGELFF. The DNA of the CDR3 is TGCAGCGTTCGGACCGGACAGGGCGGGTCCGGGGAGCTGTTTTTT.

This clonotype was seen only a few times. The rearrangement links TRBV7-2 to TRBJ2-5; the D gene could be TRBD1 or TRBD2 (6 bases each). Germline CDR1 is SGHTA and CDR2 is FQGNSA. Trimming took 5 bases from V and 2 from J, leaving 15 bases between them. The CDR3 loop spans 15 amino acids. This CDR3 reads CASSTRRGPQETQYF. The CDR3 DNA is TGTGCCAGCAGCACGAGACGGGGGCCGCAAGAGACCCAGTACTTC.

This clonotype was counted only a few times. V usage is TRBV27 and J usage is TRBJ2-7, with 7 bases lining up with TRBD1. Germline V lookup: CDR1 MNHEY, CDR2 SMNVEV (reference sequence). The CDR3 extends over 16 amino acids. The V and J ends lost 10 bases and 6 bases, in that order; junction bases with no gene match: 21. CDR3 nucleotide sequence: TGTGCCACTAGGCGCCCCGGACAGGAAAAATCGGGCGAGCAGTACTTC. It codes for CATRRPGQEKSGEQYF.

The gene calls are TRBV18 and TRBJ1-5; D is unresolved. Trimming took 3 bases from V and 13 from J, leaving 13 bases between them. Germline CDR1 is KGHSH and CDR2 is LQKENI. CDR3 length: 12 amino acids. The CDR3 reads CASSPAQSPQHF. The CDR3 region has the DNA TGTGCCAGCTCACCCGCCCAATCACCTCAGCATTTT.

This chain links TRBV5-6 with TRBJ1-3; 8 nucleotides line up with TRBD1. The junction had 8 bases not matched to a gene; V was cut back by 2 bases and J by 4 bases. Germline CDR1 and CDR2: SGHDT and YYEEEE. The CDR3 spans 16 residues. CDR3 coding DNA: TGTGCCAGCAGCTTTGGGACAGGCAGCTCCGGAAACACCATATATTTT. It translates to CASSFGTGSSGNTIYF.

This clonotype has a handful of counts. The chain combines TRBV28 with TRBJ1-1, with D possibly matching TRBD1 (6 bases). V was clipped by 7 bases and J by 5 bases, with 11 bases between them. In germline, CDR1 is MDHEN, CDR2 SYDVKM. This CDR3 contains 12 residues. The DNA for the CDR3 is TGTGCCAGCACCCTAAGGGGGACTGAAGCTTTCTTT. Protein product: CASTLRGTEAFF.

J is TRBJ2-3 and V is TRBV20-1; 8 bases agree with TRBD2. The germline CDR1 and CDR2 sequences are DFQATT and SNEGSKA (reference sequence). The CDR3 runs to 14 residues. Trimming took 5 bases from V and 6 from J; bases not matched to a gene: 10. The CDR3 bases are TGCAGTGCTTGGAGCGGGAGTAGCGGTGATACGCAGTATTTT. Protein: CSAWSGSSGDTQYF.